This is a list of T cell receptor beta chains from one sample in a study of prognosis after radiotherapy for stage I lung cancer. TCRdb fed the multiplex PCR reads into MiXCR, producing one record per CDR3 protein. The table shows 15,000 or so distinct CDR3 sequences, with around half occurring only once. The input for sequencing was PBMCs, taken before or after stereotactic body radiation therapy (not recorded which). The source is a donor over 45 with non-small cell lung cancer. Each CDR3 is given with its conserved first and last residue. A D gene is named only where the DNA matches it firmly. Clone size, where shown, is once, few, many, or a class for clones that have expanded.

V,size,J,D,CDR3,DNA
TRBV3-1,many,TRBJ2-5,-,CASSLLNQETQYF,TGTGCCAGCAGCCTACTCAACCAAGAGACCCAGTACTTC
TRBV7-2,-,TRBJ2-3,TRBD1,CASSPFTGASTDTQYF,TGTGCCAGCAGCCCCTTTACAGGGGCTAGCACAGATACGCAGTATTTT
TRBV20-1,-,TRBJ2-1,TRBD2,CSSERWASGRNSYNEQFF,TGCAGTTCAGAGAGGTGGGCTAGCGGGAGGAACTCCTACAATGAGCAGTTCTTC
TRBV20-1,-,TRBJ2-7,TRBD2,CSARGRLAALFGEQYF,TGCAGTGCTAGAGGTCGGCTAGCGGCCCTATTCGGGGAGCAGTACTTC
TRBV5-6,medium-sized,TRBJ1-2,-,CASRITGHYGYTF,TGTGCCAGCAGGATAACAGGGCACTATGGCTACACCTTC
TRBV6-1,once,TRBJ2-1,-,CASIPGVEQFF,TGTGCCAGCATCCCCGGAGTCGAGCAGTTCTTC
TRBV12-3/TRBV12-4,many,TRBJ2-7,-,CASSLQESIHEQYF,TGTGCCAGCAGTTTGCAGGAGAGCATACACGAGCAGTACTTC
TRBV28,-,TRBJ2-7,TRBD2,CASSLQTRLADYEQYF,TGTGCCAGCAGTTTACAAACTCGACTAGCGGACTACGAGCAGTACTTC
TRBV7-9,-,TRBJ2-1,TRBD2,CASLREDLNVQFF,TGTGCCAGCCTGCGGGAGGACCTCAATGTGCAGTTCTTC
TRBV11-2,-,TRBJ1-1,TRBD1,CASVRTGSNTEAFF,TGTGCCAGCGTCCGGACAGGCTCGAACACTGAAGCTTTCTTT
TRBV6-1,-,TRBJ2-7,-,CANSQGTDEQYF,TGTGCCAACAGTCAGGGTACGGACGAGCAGTACTTC
TRBV6-2/TRBV6-3,-,TRBJ2-7,TRBD2,CASIRTGTIGSKYEQYF,TGTGCCAGCATTAGAACCGGGACTATCGGTAGTAAGTACGAGCAGTACTTC
TRBV6-2/TRBV6-3,once,TRBJ2-7,-,CASSQSVQGPYEQYF,TGTGCCAGCAGTCAATCCGTACAGGGCCCCTACGAGCAGTACTTC
TRBV19,many,TRBJ2-7,TRBD2,CASSTSGRAADEQYF,TGTGCCAGTAGTACAAGCGGGAGGGCCGCCGACGAGCAGTACTTC
TRBV20-1,-,TRBJ2-1,-,CSADGTYRGYNEQFF,TGCAGTGCTGATGGGACATACCGAGGCTACAATGAGCAGTTCTTC
TRBV28,once,TRBJ2-5,-,CASRGGYGDTQYF,TGTGCCAGTCGAGGGGGGTATGGAGATACCCAGTACTTC
TRBV6-1,medium-sized,TRBJ1-2,-,CASSLPTSGAANYGYTF,TGTGCCAGCAGTCTACCAACCTCGGGGGCCGCTAACTATGGCTACACCTTC
TRBV5-1,many,TRBJ1-3,-,CASSPEGDPGNTIYF,TGCGCCAGCAGCCCTGAGGGGGATCCTGGAAACACCATATATTTT